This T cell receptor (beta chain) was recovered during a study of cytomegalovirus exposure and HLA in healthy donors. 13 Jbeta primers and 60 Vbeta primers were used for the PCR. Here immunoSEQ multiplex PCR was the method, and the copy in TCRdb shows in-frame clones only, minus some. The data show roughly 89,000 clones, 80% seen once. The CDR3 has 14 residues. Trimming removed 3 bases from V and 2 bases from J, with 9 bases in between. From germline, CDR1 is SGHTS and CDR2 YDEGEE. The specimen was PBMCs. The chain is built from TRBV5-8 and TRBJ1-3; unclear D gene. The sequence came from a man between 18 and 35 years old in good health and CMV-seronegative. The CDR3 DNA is TGTGCCAGCAGCTCCGACACCCCTGGAAACACCATATATTTT. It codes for CASSSDTPGNTIYF. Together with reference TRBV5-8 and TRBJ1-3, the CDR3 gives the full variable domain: EAGVTQSPTHLIKTRGQQATLRCSPISGHTSVYWYQQALGLGLQFLLWYDEGEERNRGNFPPRFSGRQFPNYSSELNVNALELEDSALYLCASSSDTPGNTIYFGEGSWLTVV.